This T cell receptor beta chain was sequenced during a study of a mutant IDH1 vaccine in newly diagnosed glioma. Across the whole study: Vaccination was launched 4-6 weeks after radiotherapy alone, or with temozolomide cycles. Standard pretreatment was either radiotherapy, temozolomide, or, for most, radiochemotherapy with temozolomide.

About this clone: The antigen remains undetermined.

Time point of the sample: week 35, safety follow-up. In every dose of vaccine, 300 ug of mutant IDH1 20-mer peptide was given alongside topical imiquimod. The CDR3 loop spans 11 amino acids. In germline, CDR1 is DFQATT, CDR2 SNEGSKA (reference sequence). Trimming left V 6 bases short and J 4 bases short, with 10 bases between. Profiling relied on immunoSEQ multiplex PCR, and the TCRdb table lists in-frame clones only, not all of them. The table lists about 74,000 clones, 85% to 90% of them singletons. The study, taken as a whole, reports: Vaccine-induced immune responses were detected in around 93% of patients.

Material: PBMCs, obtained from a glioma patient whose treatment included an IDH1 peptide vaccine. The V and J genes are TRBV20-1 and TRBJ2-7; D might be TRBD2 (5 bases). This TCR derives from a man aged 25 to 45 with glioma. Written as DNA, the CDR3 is TGCAGTGCGAGTCTAGCATACGAGCAGTACTTC. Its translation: CSASLAYEQYF.